Below are 29 T cell receptor beta chains sequenced from a single sample in a study of blood T cell repertoires in COVID-19. The data were produced by immunoSEQ multiplex PCR, yet TCRdb's version contains in-frame clones alone and is incomplete. This sample carries 350,000 to 550,000 clones, around 89% of them seen once, and the ten largest clones take roughly 4%. Sequenced input: peripheral blood. Every receptor here comes from a woman in her twenties or thirties with acute or convalescent COVID-19.

The chain carries TRBV3-1 (or the pseudogene TRBV3-2) and TRBJ2-7; 9 positions agree with TRBD1. The V gene end was trimmed by 8 bases and the J gene end by 2 bases; junction bases not matched to a gene: 4. Germline V CDR1 and CDR2: LGHDT, YNNKEL (reference sequence). The length of the CDR3 is 13 residues. The CDR3 spells CASGRQGAYEQYF. The DNA of the CDR3 is TGTGCCAGCGGAAGACAGGGGGCCTACGAGCAGTACTTC.

The gene calls are TRBV9 and TRBJ2-3; the match to TRBD1 covers 7 bases. After removal of 0 bases from V and 2 bases from J, the junction contained 3 bases not matched to a gene. The CDR3 totals 15 residues. Germline V gene lookup returns CDR1 SGDLS and CDR2 YYNGEE. The CDR3 region is CASSVGQGTTDTQYF. In DNA form, the CDR3 reads TGTGCCAGCAGCGTAGGACAGGGAACCACAGATACGCAGTATTTT.

V gene TRBV20-1 combines with J gene TRBJ2-7, with 7 bases aligning to TRBD2. The V gene end was trimmed by 3 bases and the J gene end by 2 bases; junction bases not matched to a gene: 7. Looked up from germline, CDR1 is DFQATT and CDR2 is SNEGSKA (reference sequence). This CDR3 comprises 14 residues. The CDR3 region has the DNA TGCAGTGCTAGTTCGTCGGGGGGAACCTACGAGCAGTACTTC. Amino acid sequence: CSASSSGGTYEQYF.

This rearrangement joins TRBV10-3 to TRBJ2-7; maybe TRBD2 (7 bases). The V and J ends lost 0 bases and 6 bases respectively, with 18 bases between them. From germline, CDR1 is ENHRY and CDR2 SYGVKD. This CDR3 is 16 amino acids long. The CDR3 sequence: CAISESTGGTGSEQYF. The CDR3 nucleotides read TGTGCCATCAGTGAGTCGACGGGGGGCACGGGTAGCGAGCAGTACTTC.

CDR3 sequence reads: CASSKPRVGTGELFF. As DNA, the CDR3 is TGTGCCAGCAGCAAACCGAGGGTAGGGACCGGGGAGCTGTTTTTT. This sequence joins TRBV21-1 and TRBJ2-2; no check of the table's D call, TRBD2, against the DNA was made. TRBV21-1 is a pseudogene. The CDR3 has 15 residues.

V gene TRBV28 combines with J gene TRBJ1-5; D perhaps matches TRBD1 (5 bases). From germline, CDR1 is MDHEN and CDR2 SYDVKM. V shed 8 bases and J shed 3 bases, with 14 bases lying between them. The CDR3 covers 14 residues. The CDR3 DNA reads TGTGCCAGCTTCGCAGGGCTTCTCAATCAGCCCCAGCATTTT. The encoded protein is CASFAGLLNQPQHF.

Comments on this clone: The sample contains more than one DNA sequence encoding this CDR3. The rearrangement uses TRBV7-8 and TRBJ2-3, with 10 bases lining up with TRBD2. There are 16 residues in the CDR3. Trimming removed 1 base from V and 2 bases from J; junction bases left unmatched: 3. CDR1 SGHVS and CDR2 FQNEAQ come from the germline V gene. CDR3 sequence reads: CASSLVSGGDTDTQYF. CDR3 DNA: TGTGCCAGCAGCTTAGTAAGCGGGGGGGACACAGATACGCAGTATTTT.

Written as DNA, the CDR3 is TGTGCCAGCATTGCGGGGGCGGGAGGCTACACCTTC. The encoded protein is CASIAGAGGYTF. This chain connects TRBV2 to TRBJ1-2; TRBD1 is a possible D gene (6 bases). Trimming took off 7 bases at V and 8 bases at J, with 14 bases between the two ends. This CDR3 spans 12 amino acids. The germline CDR1 and CDR2 sequences are SNHLY and FYNNEI.

V and J are TRBV2 and TRBJ1-4; D may be TRBD1 (6 bases). CDR1 and CDR2 from the germline V gene are SNHLY and FYNNEI. With 7 bases removed from V and 8 bases from J, the gap between germline ends came to 17 bases. This CDR3 is built from 14 residues. CDR3 DNA sequence: TGTGCCAGCACCGGAGGGGGGGTCGGGGAAAAACTGTTTTTT. As protein: CASTGGGVGEKLFF.

The genes are TRBV30 and TRBJ1-6; 8 bases fit TRBD1. This CDR3 region has 14 residues. V shed 2 bases and J 13 bases; nucleotides not matched to a gene: 10. Germline-derived CDR1 and CDR2 are GTSNPN and SVGIG (reference sequence). The CDR3 DNA reads as TGTGCCTGGAGTTCAGGGACAGGCACGTATCCCCTCCACTTT. Protein product: CAWSSGTGTYPLHF. Full variable domain (remainder filled in from reference TRBV30 and TRBJ1-6): SQTIHQWPATLVQPVGSPLSLECTVEGTSNPNLYWYRQAAGRGLQLLFYSVGIGQISSEVPQNLSASRPQDRQFILSSKKLLLSDSGFYLCAWSSGTGTYPLHFGNGTRLTVT.

This clone showed up just once. CDR3 DNA: TGTGCCAGCAGCTTAGCGCGGGGGGGGTGGAATGAGCAGTTCTTC. Encoded protein: CASSLARGGWNEQFF. The chain recombines TRBV11-2 with TRBJ2-1; TRBD2 matches 9 bases. The CDR3 contains 15 residues. Germline V lookup: CDR1 SGHAT, CDR2 FQNNGV. V lost 1 base to trimming and J lost 7 bases; unmatched junction nucleotides: 5. Based on the CDR3 plus reference TRBV11-2 and TRBJ2-1, the full variable domain is EAGVAQSPRYKIIEKRQSVAFWCNPISGHATLYWYQQILGQGPKLLIQFQNNGVVDDSQLPKDRFSAERLKGVDSTLKIQPAKLEDSAVYLCASSLARGGWNEQFFGPGTRLTVL.

V is TRBV29-1 and J is TRBJ2-2, with 7 bases that match TRBD2. After removal of 7 bases from V and 4 bases from J, the junction contained 6 bases not matched to a gene. From germline, CDR1 is SQVTM and CDR2 ANQGSEA. This CDR3 is 13 amino acids long. The CDR3 DNA sequence: TGCAGCGCTAGGACGGGGGGCACCGGGGAGCTGTTTTTT. As protein: CSARTGGTGELFF.

This clone has just a few counts. CDR3 amino acids: CASRKGSNTEAFF. CDR3 DNA sequence: TGTGCCAGCCGCAAGGGGTCGAACACTGAAGCTTTCTTT. The chain joins TRBV7-9 to TRBJ1-1, with D perhaps matching TRBD1 (5 bases). Germline V CDR1 and CDR2: SEHNR, FQNEAQ (reference sequence). V was trimmed by 8 bases and J by 1 base, leaving 11 bases between them. CDR3 length equals 13 residues.

The rearrangement links TRBV15 to TRBJ1-2, with 8 bases matching TRBD1. CDR3 size: 13 residues. Germline assignment: CDR1 LNHNV and CDR2 YYDKDF (reference sequence). V shed 5 bases and J 3 bases; nucleotides not matched to a gene: 2. The chain's CDR3 is CATSSGQDYGYTF. DNA for the CDR3: TGTGCCACCAGCTCGGGACAGGACTATGGCTACACCTTC.

This chain uses TRBV5-1 with TRBJ1-1, with TRBD1 identical over 7 bases. In germline, CDR1 is SGHRS, CDR2 YFSETQ. After removal of 0 bases from V and 0 bases from J, the junction contained 5 bases not matched to a gene. This CDR3 region has 16 residues. CDR3 region: CASSLGRDRMNTEAFF. CDR3 DNA sequence: TGCGCCAGCAGCTTGGGACGGGACAGAATGAACACTGAAGCTTTCTTT.

This chain joins TRBV28 and TRBJ2-4; 9 bases map to TRBD1. This CDR3 is 18 amino acids long. In germline, CDR1 is MDHEN, CDR2 SYDVKM. V trimming: 5 bases; J trimming: 2 bases; junction bases outside the gene matches: 13. CDR3: CASSPGQGTTPSKNIQYF. CDR3 nucleotide sequence: TGTGCCAGCAGTCCGGGACAGGGCACCACTCCCTCCAAAAACATTCAGTACTTC.

The rearrangement links TRBV27 to TRBJ1-2; 8 nucleotides align to TRBD1. The CDR3 extends over 15 amino acids. Trimming at V came to 6 bases and at J to 6 bases, leaving 12 bases not matched to a gene. Germline CDR1 reads MNHEY; CDR2 reads SMNVEV (reference sequence). The CDR3 DNA reads TGTGCCAGCAGAACGTCTCAGGGGGCGCGTCATGGCTACACCTTC. Protein: CASRTSQGARHGYTF.

The chain combines TRBV9 with TRBJ2-1, with a weak D call TRBD1 (6 bases). Between the trimmed V and J ends, which lost 3 bases and 9 bases, there was a span of 16 bases. CDR1 SGDLS and CDR2 YYNGEE come from the germline V gene. CDR3 length equals 14 residues. The CDR3 here is CASSGYPQGGEQFF. The CDR3 DNA is TGTGCCAGCAGCGGTTACCCCCAAGGGGGTGAGCAGTTCTTC. The whole variable domain, filled in from reference TRBV9 and TRBJ2-1, reads DSGVTQTPKHLITATGQRVTLRCSPRSGDLSVYWYQQSLDQGLQFLIQYYNGEERAKGNILERFSAQQFPDLHSELNLSSLELGDSALYFCASSGYPQGGEQFFGPGTRLTVL.

The rearrangement joins TRBV7-2 to TRBJ2-3; TRBD2 aligns across 10 bases. The trim removed 2 bases at V and 6 bases at J, leaving 5 bases unmatched. The germline V gene has CDR1 SGHTA and CDR2 FQGNSA. CDR3 length: 15 amino acids. The CDR3 spells CASSLTSGAADTQYF. DNA of the CDR3: TGTGCCAGCAGCTTAACTAGCGGGGCGGCGGATACGCAGTATTTT.

The chain is built from TRBV29-1 and TRBJ1-5; D is unclear. Germline V gene lookup returns CDR1 SQVTM and CDR2 ANQGSEA. Trimming took off 6 bases at V and 7 bases at J, with 13 bases between the two ends. CDR3 size: 12 residues. The CDR3, as DNA: TGCAGCGTACCATTAATCTACCAGCCCCAGCATTTT. It yields the protein CSVPLIYQPQHF.

This clone was recorded only once. This chain uses TRBV24-1 with TRBJ2-3, with 9 bases lining up with TRBD1. Germline loops: CDR1 KGHDR, CDR2 SFDVKD. Unmatched junction bases numbered 2, after V lost 4 bases and J lost 1 base. The CDR3 has 15 residues. The CDR3: CATSERTGGTDTQYF. Here the CDR3 DNA reads TGTGCCACCAGTGAACGGACAGGGGGCACAGATACGCAGTATTTT.

The J gene is TRBJ1-2, the V gene TRBV19; D uncertain. Germline V gives CDR1 LNHDA, CDR2 SQIVND (reference sequence). Trimming took 7 bases from V and 8 from J, leaving 11 bases between them. There are 11 residues in the CDR3. The CDR3 loop is CASMSVRGYTF. The CDR3 DNA follows: TGTGCCAGTATGTCGGTGCGCGGCTACACCTTC.

J is TRBJ1-2 and V is TRBV19, with a weak D call TRBD1 (6 bases). This CDR3 has 20 residues. Trimming took 1 base from V and 4 from J, leaving 28 bases between them. Germline CDR1 reads LNHDA; CDR2 reads SQIVND (reference sequence). The CDR3: CASSIGALRPGPGDTYGYTF. The CDR3 nucleotides read TGTGCCAGTAGTATAGGGGCGTTGAGGCCCGGGCCCGGGGACACCTATGGCTACACCTTC.

This chain uses TRBV29-1 with TRBJ1-2; perhaps TRBD1 as D (6 bases). Per the germline V gene, CDR1 is SQVTM and CDR2 is ANQGSEA. There are 12 residues in the CDR3. Trimming stripped 5 bases from V and 4 bases from J, with 11 bases between. CDR3 sequence reads: CSVWGGLYGYTF. In DNA form, the CDR3 reads TGCAGCGTTTGGGGGGGCCTCTATGGCTACACCTTC.

The V gene is TRBV6-5, the J gene TRBJ1-1; TRBD1 is a possible D gene (5 bases). Germline V gene lookup returns CDR1 MNHEY and CDR2 SVGAGI. Trimming shortened V by 6 bases and J by 7 bases, and 18 bases separated the two germline ends. The length of the CDR3 is 14 residues. The CDR3 nucleotides read TGTGCCAGCAGAACTGGGGGGTACGATGGTGAAGCTTTCTTT. Protein sequence: CASRTGGYDGEAFF.

The count of this clone is one. V is TRBV3-1 (or the pseudogene TRBV3-2) and J is TRBJ2-2, with TRBD2 identical over 10 bases. Germline loops: CDR1 LGHDT, CDR2 YNNKEL (reference sequence). With 8 bases clipped from V and 5 bases from J, the junction kept 8 bases outside the gene matches. This CDR3 contains 15 residues. CDR3 sequence reads: CASGALAGETGELFF. For the CDR3, the DNA is TGTGCCAGCGGCGCGCTAGCGGGAGAAACCGGGGAGCTGTTTTTT.

The rearrangement uses TRBV20-1 and TRBJ1-2, with 7 bases identical to TRBD1. Losses at the gene ends were 3 bases for V and 8 bases for J; bases not matched to a gene: 3. This CDR3 has 11 amino acids. Germline assignment: CDR1 DFQATT and CDR2 SNEGSKA (reference sequence). The CDR3: CSASRGLGYTF. In DNA form, the CDR3 reads TGCAGTGCTAGTAGGGGGCTAGGCTACACCTTC.

This chain joins TRBV12-3 or TRBV12-4 and TRBJ1-5, with D possibly TRBD1 on 5 matching bases. The CDR3 covers 12 residues. Trimming shortened V by 6 bases and J by 6 bases, and 9 bases separated the two germline ends. The CDR3 DNA is TGTGCCAGCAGCAGGGAGGTTCAGCCCCAGCATTTT. Translation: CASSREVQPQHF.

CDR3 DNA: TGTGCCTGGAGTGCCATCGACAGGGATAATTCACCCCTCCACTTT. This gives the protein CAWSAIDRDNSPLHF. The chain has TRBV30 and TRBJ1-6, with 7 nucleotides matching TRBD1. The V segment lost 1 base and the J segment 5 bases; nucleotides outside the gene matches: 5. The CDR3 has 15 amino acids. CDR1 is GTSNPN, CDR2 SVGIG, per germline (reference sequence).